The 32 T cell receptor beta chains below come from one sample, sequenced in a study of post-analysis software for immune sequencing data. Overall study results and limits: Patients used about five TRBV segments, including TRBV5-6, TRBV5-1 and TRBV20-1, more often than controls.

These TCRs are of unknown antigen specificity. Researchers reported that TCR beta cDNA libraries carried unique molecular identifiers. Each CDR3 protein is one row after TCRdb ran MiXCR on the PCR reads. Counted here are 700,000 to 800,000 distinct CDR3 sequences, 30% occurring once; the ten biggest clones make up 0.55% to 0.65%. The sequencing sample was made of blood. These receptors were obtained from a girl under 18 with multiple sclerosis.

This clonotype occurred a few times. The chain is built from TRBV7-2 and TRBJ2-7; D possibly uses TRBD1 or TRBD2 (6 bases each). This CDR3 contains 15 residues. Trimming took 5 bases from V and 2 from J, leaving 16 bases between them. The germline gives CDR1 SGHTA, CDR2 FQGNSA. CDR3: CASSLGTRGPYEQYF. In nucleotides, the CDR3 is TGTGCCAGCAGCCTTGGGACACGGGGGCCCTACGAGCAGTACTTC.

The sample holds a few counts of this clonotype. V is TRBV29-1 and J is TRBJ1-6; TRBD1 matches 7 bases. CDR1 SQVTM and CDR2 ANQGSEA come from the germline V gene. The CDR3 has 15 residues. Here the CDR3 DNA reads TGCAGACGACCACCGGGACAGTTATATAATTCACCCCTCCACTTT. Translating it yields CRRPPGQLYNSPLHF.

The chain recombines TRBV7-2 with TRBJ1-5; D might be TRBD1 (6 bases). The germline V gene encodes CDR1 SGHTA and CDR2 FQGNSA. V lost 3 bases to trimming and J lost 9 bases, with 15 bases between them. The CDR3 contains 14 residues. For the CDR3, the DNA is TGTGCCAGCAGCTTGACAGGCCCATATCTGCCCCAGCATTTT. Protein sequence: CASSLTGPYLPQHF.

The table lists this clonotype with a few counts. The chain links TRBV7-2 to TRBJ1-1, with TRBD1 as a possible D gene (6 bases). The ends were cut back, 5 bases at V and 4 bases at J, with 17 bases in the middle. CDR1 and CDR2 from the germline V gene are SGHTA and FQGNSA. The CDR3 totals 15 residues. The CDR3 sequence is CASSPRGGQSTEAFF. In DNA, the CDR3 is TGTGCCAGCAGCCCCCGGGGGGGCCAGAGCACTGAAGCTTTCTTT.

The chain has TRBV5-1 and TRBJ2-5, with TRBD1 identical over 7 bases. V was pared by 4 bases and J by 11 bases, with 11 bases of the junction left unmatched. The CDR3 contains 13 residues. Looked up from germline, CDR1 is SGHRS and CDR2 is YFSETQ. The CDR3 protein is CASSTPGQNEQYF. CDR3 DNA sequence: TGCGCCAGCAGCACCCCGGGACAGAATGAGCAGTACTTC. Variable domain in full (rest from reference TRBV5-1 and TRBJ2-5): KAGVTQTPRYLIKTRGQQVTLSCSPISGHRSVSWYQQTPGQGLQFLFEYFSETQRNKGNFPGRFSGRQFSNSRSEMNVSTLELGDSALYLCASSTPGQNEQYFGPGTRLLVL.

This rearrangement joins TRBV3-1 to TRBJ1-1; D is possibly TRBD1 (5 bases). V lost 1 base, J lost 5 bases, and 8 bases lay in between. The CDR3 covers 13 residues. Germline CDR1 reads LGHDT; CDR2 reads YNNKEL (reference sequence). The CDR3 nucleotides are TGTGCCAGCAGCCAAGGGGGCAAGACTGAAGCTTTCTTT. Translated, it gives CASSQGGKTEAFF.

This sequence joins TRBV6-5 and TRBJ2-5; D gene ambiguous. This CDR3 is 14 amino acids long. V was cut by 6 bases and J by 3 bases, with 14 bases left in between. The germline V gene has CDR1 MNHEY and CDR2 SVGAGI. The CDR3 DNA sequence: TGTGCCAGCAGGTTGCGCTGGGGAAAAGAGACCCAGTACTTC. Translation gives CASRLRWGKETQYF.

This clonotype appeared a few times. The rearrangement links TRBV3-1 to TRBJ2-3; D is ambiguous. The ends were cut back, 0 bases at V and 7 bases at J, with 8 bases in the middle. The CDR3 covers 13 residues. The germline CDR1 and CDR2 sequences are LGHDT and YNNKEL (reference sequence). The CDR3 loop is CASSQDRPNTQYF. CDR3 nucleotide sequence: TGTGCCAGCAGCCAAGATCGGCCAAATACGCAGTATTTT.

This rearrangement joins TRBV29-1 to TRBJ2-1, with TRBD1 matching over 7 bases. The junction had 7 bases not matched to a gene; V was cut back by 4 bases and J by 13 bases. Per germline, CDR1 SQVTM and CDR2 ANQGSEA. The CDR3 is 11 residues long. CDR3 loop: CSVGQGETQFF. The CDR3 region has the DNA TGCAGCGTTGGGCAGGGGGAGACCCAGTTCTTC.

In regard to this clonotype: A much bigger clone sits one base away, suggesting this may be a read error. The conserved phenylalanine or tryptophan normally closing the CDR3 is absent here, so this likely arose from a read error. This rearrangement joins TRBV10-2 to TRBJ2-7, with D perhaps given as TRBD1 or TRBD2 (5 bases each). In germline, CDR1 is WSHSY, CDR2 SAAADI. V was cut by 5 bases and J by 4 bases, with 18 bases left in between. CDR3 length equals 15 residues. As DNA, the CDR3 is TGCGCCAGCAGTACCACCCAGGGACCGTCGTACGAGCAGTACTGC. It specifies CASSTTQGPSYEQYC.

The chain joins TRBV15 to TRBJ2-7, with 9 bases matching TRBD2. V dropped 2 bases and J dropped 7; count of bases not matched to a gene: 6. This CDR3 region has 14 residues. The germline CDR1 and CDR2 sequences are LNHNV and YYDKDF (reference sequence). CDR3 DNA sequence: TGTGCCACCAGCAGATCTGGGCTAGCGGGGGAGCAGTACTTC. This codes for CATSRSGLAGEQYF.

This clonotype was counted a few times. V usage is TRBV29-1 and J usage is TRBJ1-1; D not certain. Trimming removed 5 bases from V and 5 bases from J, with 18 bases in between. The CDR3 runs to 14 residues. CDR1 SQVTM and CDR2 ANQGSEA come from the germline V gene. The chain's CDR3 is CSVMAGLHRTEAFF. Here the CDR3 DNA reads TGCAGCGTTATGGCAGGTCTGCATAGGACTGAAGCTTTCTTT.

The rearrangement uses TRBV10-3 and TRBJ1-4, with 11 positions matching TRBD1. This CDR3 is built from 15 residues. From germline, CDR1 is ENHRY and CDR2 SYGVKD. With 6 bases clipped from V and 8 bases from J, the junction kept 8 bases outside the gene matches. In DNA form, the CDR3 reads TGTGCCATCAGCGCCGGGACAGGGGGGGAGGAAAAACTGTTTTTT. The encoded protein is CAISAGTGGEEKLFF.

CDR3 sequence (DNA): TGTGCCAGCAGCTTGACGGGACAGTACAATGAGCAGTTCTTC. This translates into CASSLTGQYNEQFF. The chain uses TRBV11-2 and TRBJ2-1, with TRBD1 matching 7 bases. V dropped 3 bases and J dropped 4; count of bases not matched to a gene: 3. CDR3 size: 14 residues. CDR1 is SGHAT, CDR2 FQNNGV, per germline.

This clonotype was picked up one time. CDR3 sequence: CASSPRDGQGAAVRAFF. CDR3 in DNA: TGCGCCAGCAGCCCCCGCGATGGGCAGGGGGCGGCGGTTCGGGCTTTCTTT. The rearrangement uses TRBV5-1 and TRBJ1-1, with TRBD1 matching 8 bases. The V gene end was trimmed by 4 bases and the J gene end by 11 bases; junction bases not matched to a gene: 22. Germline assignment: CDR1 SGHRS and CDR2 YFSETQ. The CDR3 runs to 17 residues.

The chain links TRBV6-1 to TRBJ2-3, with 7 bases identical to TRBD2. V gave up 7 bases and J gave up 3 bases; unmatched junction bases: 7. CDR3 length: 14 residues. The V gene's germline CDR1 is MNHNS and CDR2 SASEGT. This chain's CDR3 is CASTSGRETDTQYF. The CDR3 DNA sequence: TGTGCCAGCACATCAGGGAGGGAGACAGATACGCAGTATTTT.

Points on this clonotype: One junction end disagrees with the germline gene, perhaps due to a read error. V is TRBV6-2 or TRBV6-3 and J is TRBJ2-7, with 7 bases that match TRBD1. The V gene's germline CDR1 is MNHEY and CDR2 SVGEGT. This CDR3 comprises 12 residues. The CDR3 here is CASSGRDSRDNF. The CDR3 DNA reads as TGTGCCAGCAGCGGACGGGACAGCCGAGACAACTTC.

This rearrangement joins TRBV6-1 to TRBJ1-2; D remains unclear. The CDR3 is 15 residues long. Trimming stripped 1 base from V and 3 bases from J, with 12 bases between. Germline assignment: CDR1 MNHNS and CDR2 SASEGT. This CDR3 reads CASSEGPFLDYGYTF. As DNA, the CDR3 is TGTGCCAGCAGTGAAGGACCCTTTCTAGACTATGGCTACACCTTC.

The V call is TRBV20-1, the J call TRBJ1-5, with no clear D. The V gene lost 3 bases and the J gene lost 3 bases, with 12 bases spanning the gap. CDR3 size: 14 residues. From germline, CDR1 is DFQATT and CDR2 SNEGSKA (reference sequence). CDR3 region: CSASGPESNQPQHF. CDR3 bases: TGCAGTGCTAGCGGTCCAGAATCCAATCAGCCCCAGCATTTT.

This clonotype came up a few times. CDR3 nucleotides: TGTGCCACCTTACCCGAACCCAACAGGGGCGTCTACGAGCAGTACTTC. It is translated as CATLPEPNRGVYEQYF. The chain recombines TRBV5-5 with TRBJ2-7; 7 bases fit TRBD1. Germline-derived CDR1 and CDR2 are SGHKS and YYEKEE (reference sequence). This CDR3 spans 16 amino acids. V lost 9 bases and J lost 3; bases outside the gene matches: 18.

This clonotype was seen only a few times. This rearrangement joins TRBV7-9 to TRBJ2-4; D may match TRBD1 or TRBD2 (6 bases each). V gave up 5 bases and J gave up 4 bases, with 15 bases separating them. CDR3 size: 15 residues. Germline assignment: CDR1 SEHNR and CDR2 FQNEAQ (reference sequence). The CDR3 protein is CASSPGARIKNIQYF. The CDR3 nucleotides read TGTGCCAGCAGCCCGGGGGCGAGGATTAAAAACATTCAGTACTTC.

Only a few counts were recorded for this clonotype. The CDR3 region has the DNA TGTGCCAGCAGCTTAGCGGGCTACCAAGAGACCCAGTACTTC. Its protein is CASSLAGYQETQYF. The chain carries TRBV7-2 and TRBJ2-5; D is uncertain. This CDR3 contains 14 residues. CDR1 and CDR2 (germline): SGHTA, FQGNSA. Trimming cost V 0 bases and J 0 bases, with 5 bases left between them.

This clonotype was counted only a few times. The rearrangement uses TRBV7-2 and TRBJ1-1; D not resolved. V lost 4 bases and J lost 7, with 16 bases in between. The CDR3 has 14 amino acids. The germline CDR1 and CDR2 sequences are SGHTA and FQGNSA. Here the CDR3 DNA reads TGTGCCAGCAGCTCGGCCGGGTCGGCCTTTGAAGCTTTCTTT. As protein: CASSSAGSAFEAFF.

In this sample, this clonotype turned up a few times. The V and J genes are TRBV19 and TRBJ1-5; D is undetermined. V gave up 0 bases and J gave up 4 bases, with 4 bases separating them. The V gene's germline CDR1 is LNHDA and CDR2 SQIVND (reference sequence). CDR3 length: 13 residues. The CDR3 region has the DNA TGTGCCAGTAGTATAGAGGCGAATCAGCCCCAGCATTTT. This codes for CASSIEANQPQHF.

V usage is TRBV4-1 and J usage is TRBJ1-5; D gene ambiguous. The CDR3 has 16 residues. Trimming took 0 bases from V and 3 from J, leaving 12 bases between them. CDR1 is MGHRA and CDR2 is YSYEKL in the germline V gene. CDR3 residues: CASSQDSGDPNQPQHF. The CDR3 DNA reads TGCGCCAGCAGCCAAGACTCCGGAGACCCCAATCAGCCCCAGCATTTT.

This clonotype came up a few times. The CDR3: CASSQDDETGGVQPQHF. As DNA, the CDR3 is TGCGCCAGCAGCCAAGATGACGAGACAGGGGGCGTCCAGCCCCAGCATTTT. J is TRBJ1-5 and V is TRBV4-3; 10 bases line up with TRBD1. CDR3 length: 17 residues. V lost 0 bases to trimming and J lost 7 bases; unmatched junction nucleotides: 9. The germline V gene encodes CDR1 LGHNA and CDR2 YSLEER.

The chain couples TRBV25-1 to TRBJ2-7, with D perhaps TRBD2 (5 bases). Germline assignment: CDR1 MGHDK and CDR2 SYGVNS. V was clipped by 4 bases and J by 0 bases, with 10 bases between them. The CDR3 sequence is 14 residues long. Here the CDR3 DNA reads TGTGCCAGCAGTGTTAGCGAGAGCTCCTACGAGCAGTACTTC. As protein: CASSVSESSYEQYF.

The rearrangement joins TRBV28 to TRBJ1-5; D is ambiguous. V lost 7 bases, J lost 7 bases, and 17 bases lay in between. This CDR3 has 14 amino acids. In germline, CDR1 is MDHEN, CDR2 SYDVKM. This CDR3 reads CASNLPAGRQPQHF. The CDR3 region has the DNA TGTGCCAGCAACCTCCCGGCCGGGCGGCAGCCCCAGCATTTT.

This clonotype was found a few times. The chain employs TRBV18 and TRBJ2-7, with D perhaps TRBD1 or TRBD2 (6 bases each). CDR1 KGHSH and CDR2 LQKENI come from the germline V gene. V lost 4 bases to trimming and J lost 5 bases, with 18 bases between them. The CDR3 covers 15 residues. The CDR3 spells CASSRLWGALHEQYF. The CDR3 DNA follows: TGTGCCAGCTCACGCCTTTGGGGGGCTCTCCACGAGCAGTACTTC.

This chain uses TRBV29-1 with TRBJ1-1; D is possibly TRBD1 (5 bases). This CDR3 is 12 amino acids long. Trimming took off 4 bases at V and 8 bases at J, with 14 bases between the two ends. Germline CDR1 SQVTM, CDR2 ANQGSEA. The CDR3 sequence is CSVALTGLEAFF. DNA for the CDR3: TGCAGCGTTGCCCTTACAGGACTGGAAGCTTTCTTT.

The J gene is TRBJ2-1, the V gene TRBV12-3 or TRBV12-4, with 9 nucleotides matching TRBD2. Trimming took 3 bases from V and 5 from J; bases not matched to a gene: 5. The CDR3 extends over 15 amino acids. This chain's CDR3 is CASSFMAGGNNEQFF. CDR3 in DNA: TGTGCCAGCAGTTTCATGGCGGGAGGGAACAATGAGCAGTTCTTC.

The chain employs TRBV29-1 and TRBJ1-2; D remains unclear. This CDR3 has 11 residues. Trimming cost V 1 base and J 8 bases, with 8 bases left between them. Germline V gene lookup returns CDR1 SQVTM and CDR2 ANQGSEA. CDR3 DNA: TGCAGCGTTGAAGTCCGGAGGGGCTACACCTTC. This sequence encodes CSVEVRRGYTF.